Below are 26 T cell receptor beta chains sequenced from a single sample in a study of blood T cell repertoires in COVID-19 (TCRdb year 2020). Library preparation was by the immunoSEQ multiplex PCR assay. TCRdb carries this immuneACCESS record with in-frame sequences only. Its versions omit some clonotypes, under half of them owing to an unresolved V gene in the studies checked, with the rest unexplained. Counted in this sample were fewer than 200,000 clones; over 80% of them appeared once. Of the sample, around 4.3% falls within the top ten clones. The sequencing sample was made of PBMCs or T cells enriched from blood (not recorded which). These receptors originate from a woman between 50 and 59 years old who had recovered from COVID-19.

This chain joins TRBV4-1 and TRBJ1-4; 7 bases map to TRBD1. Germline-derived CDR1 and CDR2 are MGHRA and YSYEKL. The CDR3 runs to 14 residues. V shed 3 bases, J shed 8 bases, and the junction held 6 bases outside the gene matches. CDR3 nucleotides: TGCGCCAGCAGCCATGTAGGGGGCAGGGAAAAACTGTTTTTT. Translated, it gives CASSHVGGREKLFF.

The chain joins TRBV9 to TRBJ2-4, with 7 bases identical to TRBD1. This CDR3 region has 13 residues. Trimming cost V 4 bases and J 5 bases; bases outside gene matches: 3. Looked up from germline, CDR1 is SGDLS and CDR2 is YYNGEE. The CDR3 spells CASSYGTENIQYF. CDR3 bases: TGTGCCAGCAGCTACGGGACAGAAAACATTCAGTACTTC. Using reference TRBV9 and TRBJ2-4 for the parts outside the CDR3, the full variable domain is DSGVTQTPKHLITATGQRVTLRCSPRSGDLSVYWYQQSLDQGLQFLIQYYNGEERAKGNILERFSAQQFPDLHSELNLSSLELGDSALYFCASSYGTENIQYFGAGTRLSVL.

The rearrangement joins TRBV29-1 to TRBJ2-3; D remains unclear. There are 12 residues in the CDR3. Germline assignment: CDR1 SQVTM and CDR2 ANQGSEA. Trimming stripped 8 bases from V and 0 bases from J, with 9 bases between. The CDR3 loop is CSFRTSTDTQYF. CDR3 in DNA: TGCAGCTTCCGAACTAGCACAGATACGCAGTATTTT.

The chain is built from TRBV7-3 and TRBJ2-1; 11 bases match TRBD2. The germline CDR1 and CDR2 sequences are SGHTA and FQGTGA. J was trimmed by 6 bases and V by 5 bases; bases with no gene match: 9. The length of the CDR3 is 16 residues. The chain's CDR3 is CASSPRVAGGLNEQFF. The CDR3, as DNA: TGTGCCAGCAGCCCGAGGGTAGCGGGGGGGCTCAATGAGCAGTTCTTC.

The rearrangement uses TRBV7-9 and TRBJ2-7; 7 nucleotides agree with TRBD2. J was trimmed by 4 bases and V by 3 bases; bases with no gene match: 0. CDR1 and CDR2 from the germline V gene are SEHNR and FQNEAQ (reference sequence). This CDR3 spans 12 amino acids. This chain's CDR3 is CASSLREYEQYV. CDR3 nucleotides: TGTGCCAGCAGCTTGCGGGAGTACGAGCAGTACGTC.

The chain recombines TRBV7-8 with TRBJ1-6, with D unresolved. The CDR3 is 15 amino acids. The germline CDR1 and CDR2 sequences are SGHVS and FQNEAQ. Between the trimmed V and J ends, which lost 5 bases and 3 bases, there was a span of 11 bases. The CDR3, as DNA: TGTGCCAGCAGCCACACGGGTTACTATAATTCACCCCTCCACTTT. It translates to CASSHTGYYNSPLHF.

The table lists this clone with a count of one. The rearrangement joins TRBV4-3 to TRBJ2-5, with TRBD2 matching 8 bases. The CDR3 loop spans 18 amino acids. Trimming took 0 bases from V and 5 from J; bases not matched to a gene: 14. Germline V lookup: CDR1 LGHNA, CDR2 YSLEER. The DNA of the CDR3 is TGCGCCAGCAGCCAAGATGCCAGCGGGAGTCCGTATTCGGAGACCCAGTACTTC. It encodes CASSQDASGSPYSETQYF.

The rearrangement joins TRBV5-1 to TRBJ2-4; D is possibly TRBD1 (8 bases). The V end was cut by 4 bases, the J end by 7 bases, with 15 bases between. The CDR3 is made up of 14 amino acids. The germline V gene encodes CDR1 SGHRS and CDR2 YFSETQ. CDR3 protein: CASSLTGGGNIQYF. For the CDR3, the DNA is TGCGCCAGCAGCCTAACAGGGGGAGGGAACATTCAGTACTTC.

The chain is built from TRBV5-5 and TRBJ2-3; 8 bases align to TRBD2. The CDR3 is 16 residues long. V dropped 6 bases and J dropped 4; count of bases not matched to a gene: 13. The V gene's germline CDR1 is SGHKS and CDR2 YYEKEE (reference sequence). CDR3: CASTPRPGLVSDTQYF. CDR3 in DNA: TGTGCCAGCACCCCGCGTCCGGGACTAGTATCAGATACGCAGTATTTT.

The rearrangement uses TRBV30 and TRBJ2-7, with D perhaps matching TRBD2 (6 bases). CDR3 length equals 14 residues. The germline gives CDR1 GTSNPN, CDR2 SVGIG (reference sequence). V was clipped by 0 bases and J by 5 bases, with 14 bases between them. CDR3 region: CAWSVGGGGHEQYV. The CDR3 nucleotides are TGTGCCTGGAGTGTAGGAGGTGGAGGGCACGAGCAGTACGTC.

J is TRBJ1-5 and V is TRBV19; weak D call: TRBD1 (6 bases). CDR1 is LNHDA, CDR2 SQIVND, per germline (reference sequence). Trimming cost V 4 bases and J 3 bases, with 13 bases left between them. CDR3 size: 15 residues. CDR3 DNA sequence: TGTGCCAGTAGTACGACGGACAGCTACAATCAGCCCCAGCATTTT. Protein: CASSTTDSYNQPQHF.

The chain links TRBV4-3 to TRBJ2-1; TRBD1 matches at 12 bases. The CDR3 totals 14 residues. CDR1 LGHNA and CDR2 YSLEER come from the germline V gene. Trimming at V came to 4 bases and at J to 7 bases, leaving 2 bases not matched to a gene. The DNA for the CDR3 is TGCGCCAGCAGCCGGGACAGGGGGCCGAATGAGCAGTTCTTC. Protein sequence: CASSRDRGPNEQFF.

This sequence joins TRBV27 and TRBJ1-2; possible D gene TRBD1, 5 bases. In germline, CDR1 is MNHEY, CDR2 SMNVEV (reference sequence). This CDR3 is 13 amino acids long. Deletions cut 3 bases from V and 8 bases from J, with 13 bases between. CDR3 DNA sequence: TGTGCCAGCAGTTTTGGGGGGTCGAGGGGCTACACCTTC. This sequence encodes CASSFGGSRGYTF.

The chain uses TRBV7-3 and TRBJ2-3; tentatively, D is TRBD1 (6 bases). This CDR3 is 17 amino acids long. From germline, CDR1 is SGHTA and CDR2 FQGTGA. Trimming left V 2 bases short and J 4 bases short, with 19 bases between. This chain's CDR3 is CASSLGVGAGVADTQYF. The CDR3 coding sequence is TGTGCCAGCAGCTTAGGCGTAGGGGCAGGGGTGGCAGATACGCAGTATTTT.

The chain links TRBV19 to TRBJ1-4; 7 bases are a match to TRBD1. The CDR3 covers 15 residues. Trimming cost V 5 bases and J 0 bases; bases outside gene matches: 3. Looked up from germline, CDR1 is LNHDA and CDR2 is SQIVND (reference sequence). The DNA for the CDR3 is TGTGCCAGTAGTCTTACAGGGGCAACTAATGAAAAACTGTTTTTT. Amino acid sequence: CASSLTGATNEKLFF.

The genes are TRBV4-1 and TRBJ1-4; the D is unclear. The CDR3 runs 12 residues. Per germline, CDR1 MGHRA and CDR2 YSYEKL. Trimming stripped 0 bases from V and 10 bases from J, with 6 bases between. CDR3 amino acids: CASSQDIGKLFF. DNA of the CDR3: TGCGCCAGCAGCCAAGATATCGGAAAACTGTTTTTT.

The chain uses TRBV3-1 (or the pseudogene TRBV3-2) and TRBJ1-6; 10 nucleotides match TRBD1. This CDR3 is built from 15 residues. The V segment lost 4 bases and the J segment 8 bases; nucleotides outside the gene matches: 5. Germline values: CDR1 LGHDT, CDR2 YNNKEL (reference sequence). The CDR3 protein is CASSPRTGGDSPLHF. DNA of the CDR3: TGTGCCAGCAGCCCCCGGACAGGGGGGGATTCACCCCTCCACTTT.

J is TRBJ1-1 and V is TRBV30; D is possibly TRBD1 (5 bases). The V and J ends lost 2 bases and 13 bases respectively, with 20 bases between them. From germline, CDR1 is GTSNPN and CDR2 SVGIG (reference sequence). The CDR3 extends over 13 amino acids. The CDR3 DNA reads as TGTGCCTGGAGTTCTCAGGGAGGACTGGGGGTTTTCTTT. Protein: CAWSSQGGLGVFF.

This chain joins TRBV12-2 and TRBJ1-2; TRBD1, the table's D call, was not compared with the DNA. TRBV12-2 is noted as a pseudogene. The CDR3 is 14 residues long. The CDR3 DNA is TGTGCAAGTCCCACCGGGACAGGGCGATATGGCTACACCTTC. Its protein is CASPTGTGRYGYTF.

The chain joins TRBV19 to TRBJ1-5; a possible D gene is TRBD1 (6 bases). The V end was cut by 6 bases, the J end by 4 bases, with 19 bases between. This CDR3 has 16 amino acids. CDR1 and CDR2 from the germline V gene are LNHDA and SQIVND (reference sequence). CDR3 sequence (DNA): TGTGCCAGTAGCCCGACCCAGGGGTCAAGGAATCAGCCCCAGCATTTT. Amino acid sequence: CASSPTQGSRNQPQHF.

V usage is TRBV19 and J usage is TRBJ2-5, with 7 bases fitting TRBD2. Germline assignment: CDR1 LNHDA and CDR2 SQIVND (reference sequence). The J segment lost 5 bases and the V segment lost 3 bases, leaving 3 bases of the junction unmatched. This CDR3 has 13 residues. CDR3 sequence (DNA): TGTGCCAGTAGTATTCCCGGGAGGGAGACCCAGTACTTC. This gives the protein CASSIPGRETQYF.

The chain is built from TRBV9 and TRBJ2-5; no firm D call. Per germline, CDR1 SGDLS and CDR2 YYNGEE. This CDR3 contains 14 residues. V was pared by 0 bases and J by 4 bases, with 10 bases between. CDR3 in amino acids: CASSVAPTVETQYF. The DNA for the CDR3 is TGTGCCAGCAGCGTAGCCCCCACGGTAGAGACCCAGTACTTC.

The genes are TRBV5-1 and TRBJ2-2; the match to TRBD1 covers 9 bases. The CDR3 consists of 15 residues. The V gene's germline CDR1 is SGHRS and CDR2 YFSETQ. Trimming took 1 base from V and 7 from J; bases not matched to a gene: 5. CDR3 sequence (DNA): TGCGCCAGCAGCTTGATACAGGGGGCCGGCGGGGAGCTGTTTTTT. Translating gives CASSLIQGAGGELFF.

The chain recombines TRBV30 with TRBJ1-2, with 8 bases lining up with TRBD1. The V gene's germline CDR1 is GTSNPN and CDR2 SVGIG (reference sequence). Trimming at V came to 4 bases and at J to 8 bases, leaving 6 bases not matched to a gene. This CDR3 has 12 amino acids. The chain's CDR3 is CAWTGQAGGYTF. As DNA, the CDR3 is TGTGCCTGGACGGGACAGGCGGGAGGCTACACCTTC. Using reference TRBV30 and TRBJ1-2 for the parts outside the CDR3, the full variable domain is SQTIHQWPATLVQPVGSPLSLECTVEGTSNPNLYWYRQAAGRGLQLLFYSVGIGQISSEVPQNLSASRPQDRQFILSSKKLLLSDSGFYLCAWTGQAGGYTFGSGTRLTVV.

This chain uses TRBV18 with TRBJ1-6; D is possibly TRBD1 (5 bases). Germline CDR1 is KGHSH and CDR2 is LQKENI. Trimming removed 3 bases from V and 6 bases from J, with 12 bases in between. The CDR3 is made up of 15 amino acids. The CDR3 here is CASSPLQGSNSPLHF. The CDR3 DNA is TGTGCCAGCTCACCCCTTCAGGGTAGTAATTCACCCCTCCACTTT. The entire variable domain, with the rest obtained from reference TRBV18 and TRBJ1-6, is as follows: NAGVMQNPRHLVRRRGQEARLRCSPMKGHSHVYWYRQLPEEGLKFMVYLQKENIIDESGMPKERFSAEFPKEGPSILRIQQVVRGDSAAYFCASSPLQGSNSPLHFGNGTRLTVT.

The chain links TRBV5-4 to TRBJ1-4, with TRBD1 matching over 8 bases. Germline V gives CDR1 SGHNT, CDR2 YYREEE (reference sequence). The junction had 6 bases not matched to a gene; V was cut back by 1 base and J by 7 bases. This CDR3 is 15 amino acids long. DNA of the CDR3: TGTGCCAGCAGCTTGAAGAAACAGGGGGGTGAAAAACTGTTTTTT. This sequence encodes CASSLKKQGGEKLFF.